This TCR beta chain comes out of a study of blood T cell repertoires in COVID-19. Study-level information: Samples taken during acute and convalescent COVID-19 were collected in the United States, Italy and Spain. The analysed material was cDNA or gDNA that came from T cells, B-cell-depleted T cells, or PBMCs.

Germline V gene lookup returns CDR1 SQVTM and CDR2 ANQGSEA. V was trimmed by 8 bases and J by 3 bases, leaving 4 bases between them. This CDR3 region has 9 residues. Methods used by the authors: Estimates of nucleated cell counts were drawn from the amplification of reference gene primers. Assay: immunoSEQ multiplex PCR; the TCRdb copy retains only in-frame clones and omits some. D and trimming were read from the DNA, whereas the V and J calls and clone size are those reported in that table. The sample yields some 350,000 clones, approximately 87% seen once. Two negative PCRs, clearance, or symptom resolution had been documented for recovered Cohort 3 donors.

The chain is built from TRBV29-1 and TRBJ1-1, with D unclear. The receptor's source is a woman in her 30s who had recovered from COVID-19. The sequencing sample was made of PBMCs or T cells enriched from blood (not recorded which). The CDR3 bases are TGCAGCCCTGACACTGAAGCTTTCTTT. Its protein product is CSPDTEAFF. Based on the CDR3 plus reference TRBV29-1 and TRBJ1-1, the full variable domain is SAVISQKPSRDICQRGTSLTIQCQVDSQVTMMFWYRQQPGQSLTLIATANQGSEATYESGFVIDKFPISRPNLTFSTLTVSNMSPEDSSIYLCSPDTEAFFGQGTRLTVV.